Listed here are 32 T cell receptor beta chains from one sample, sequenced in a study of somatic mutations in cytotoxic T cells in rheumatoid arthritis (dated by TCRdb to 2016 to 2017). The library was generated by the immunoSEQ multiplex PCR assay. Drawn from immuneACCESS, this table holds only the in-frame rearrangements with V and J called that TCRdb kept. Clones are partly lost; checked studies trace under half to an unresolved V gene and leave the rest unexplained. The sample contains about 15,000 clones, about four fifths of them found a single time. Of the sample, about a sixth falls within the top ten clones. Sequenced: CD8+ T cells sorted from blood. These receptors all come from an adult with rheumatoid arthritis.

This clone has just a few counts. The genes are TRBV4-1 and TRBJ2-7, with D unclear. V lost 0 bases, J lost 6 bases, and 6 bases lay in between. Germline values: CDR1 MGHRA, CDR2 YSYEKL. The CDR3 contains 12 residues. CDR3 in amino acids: CASSQDGREQYF. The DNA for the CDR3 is TGCGCCAGCAGCCAAGATGGGCGCGAGCAGTACTTC.

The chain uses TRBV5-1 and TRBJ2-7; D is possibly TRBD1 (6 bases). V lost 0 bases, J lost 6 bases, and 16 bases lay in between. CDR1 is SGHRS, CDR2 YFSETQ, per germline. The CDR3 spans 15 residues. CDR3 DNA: TGCGCCAGCAGCTTGGGACAGGATAGTTTGTCCGAGCAGTACTTC. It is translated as CASSLGQDSLSEQYF.

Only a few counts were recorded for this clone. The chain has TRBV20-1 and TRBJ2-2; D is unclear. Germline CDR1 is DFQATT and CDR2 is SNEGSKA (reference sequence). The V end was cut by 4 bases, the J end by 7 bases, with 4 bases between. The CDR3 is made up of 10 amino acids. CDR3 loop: CSAKVGELFF. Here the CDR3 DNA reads TGCAGTGCTAAGGTCGGGGAGCTGTTTTTT.

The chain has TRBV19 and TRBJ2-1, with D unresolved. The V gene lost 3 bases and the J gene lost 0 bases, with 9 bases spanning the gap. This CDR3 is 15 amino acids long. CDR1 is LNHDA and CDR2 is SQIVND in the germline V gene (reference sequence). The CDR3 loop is CASSIYPDSYNEQFF. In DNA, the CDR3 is TGTGCCAGTAGTATTTACCCCGACTCCTACAATGAGCAGTTCTTC.

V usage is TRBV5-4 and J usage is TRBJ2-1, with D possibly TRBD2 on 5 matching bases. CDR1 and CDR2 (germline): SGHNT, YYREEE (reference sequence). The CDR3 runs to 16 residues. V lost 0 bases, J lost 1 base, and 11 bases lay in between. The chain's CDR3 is CASSLAGVASYNEQFF. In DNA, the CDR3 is TGTGCCAGCAGCTTGGCCGGGGTAGCGTCCTACAATGAGCAGTTCTTC.

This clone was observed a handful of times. The CDR3 DNA reads as TGCGCCAGCAGCTGGCGGGACGACGTCCTCGAGCGAGAAGCTTTCTTT. Protein product: CASSWRDDVLEREAFF. The chain employs TRBV4-1 and TRBJ1-1, with D possibly being TRBD1 (5 bases). The CDR3 is 16 residues long. Trimming stripped 5 bases from V and 8 bases from J, with 24 bases between. Germline assignment: CDR1 MGHRA and CDR2 YSYEKL.

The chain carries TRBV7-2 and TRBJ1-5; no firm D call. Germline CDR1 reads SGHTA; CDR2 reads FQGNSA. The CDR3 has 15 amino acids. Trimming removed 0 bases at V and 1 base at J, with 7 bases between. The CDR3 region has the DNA TGTGCCAGCAGCTTAGCAGGGTGGAGCAATCAGCCCCAGCATTTT. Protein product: CASSLAGWSNQPQHF.

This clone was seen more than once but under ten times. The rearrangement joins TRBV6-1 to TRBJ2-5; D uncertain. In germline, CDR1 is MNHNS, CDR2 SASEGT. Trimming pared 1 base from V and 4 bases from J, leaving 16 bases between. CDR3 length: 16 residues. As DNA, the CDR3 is TGTGCCAGCAGTGAAGGAGCGTGGATCTCCGCAGAGACCCAGTACTTC. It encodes CASSEGAWISAETQYF.

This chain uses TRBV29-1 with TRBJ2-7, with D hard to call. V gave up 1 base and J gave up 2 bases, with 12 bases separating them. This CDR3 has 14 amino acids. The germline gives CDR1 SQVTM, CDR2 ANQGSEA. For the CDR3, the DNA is TGCAGCGTTGAAGGCGGACCCTTTACCTACGAGCAGTACTTC. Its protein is CSVEGGPFTYEQYF.

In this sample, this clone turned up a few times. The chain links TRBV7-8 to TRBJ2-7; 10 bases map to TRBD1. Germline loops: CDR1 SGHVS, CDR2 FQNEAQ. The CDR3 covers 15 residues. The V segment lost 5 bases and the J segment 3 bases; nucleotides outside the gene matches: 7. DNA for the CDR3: TGTGCCAGCAGCCCTCCGGACAGGGGGATCTACGAGCAGTACTTC. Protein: CASSPPDRGIYEQYF.

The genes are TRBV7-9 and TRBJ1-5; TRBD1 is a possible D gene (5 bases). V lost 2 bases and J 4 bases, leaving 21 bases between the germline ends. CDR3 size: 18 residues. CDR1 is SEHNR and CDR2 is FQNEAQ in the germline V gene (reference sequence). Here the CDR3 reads CASSLWGEGKMENQPQHF. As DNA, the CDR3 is TGTGCCAGCAGCTTATGGGGGGAGGGGAAAATGGAGAATCAGCCCCAGCATTTT.

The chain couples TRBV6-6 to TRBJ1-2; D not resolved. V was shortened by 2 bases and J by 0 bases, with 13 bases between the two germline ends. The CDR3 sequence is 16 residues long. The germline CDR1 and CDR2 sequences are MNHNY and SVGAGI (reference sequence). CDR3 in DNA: TGTGCCAGCAGTTACCCCGGATCGAGCCCTAACTATGGCTACACCTTC. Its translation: CASSYPGSSPNYGYTF.

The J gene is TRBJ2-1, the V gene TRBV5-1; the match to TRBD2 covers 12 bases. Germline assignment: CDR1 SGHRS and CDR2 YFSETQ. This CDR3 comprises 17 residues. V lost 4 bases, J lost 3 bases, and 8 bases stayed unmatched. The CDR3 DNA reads TGCGCCAGCAGCCCTTCTAGCGGGGGGGCCTTCTACAATGAGCAGTTCTTC. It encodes CASSPSSGGAFYNEQFF.

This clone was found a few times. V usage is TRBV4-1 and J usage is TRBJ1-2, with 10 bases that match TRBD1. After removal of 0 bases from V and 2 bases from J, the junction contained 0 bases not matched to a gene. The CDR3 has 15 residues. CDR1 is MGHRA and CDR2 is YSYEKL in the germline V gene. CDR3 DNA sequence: TGCGCCAGCAGCCAAGAGACAGGGGGCAACTATGGCTACACCTTC. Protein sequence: CASSQETGGNYGYTF.

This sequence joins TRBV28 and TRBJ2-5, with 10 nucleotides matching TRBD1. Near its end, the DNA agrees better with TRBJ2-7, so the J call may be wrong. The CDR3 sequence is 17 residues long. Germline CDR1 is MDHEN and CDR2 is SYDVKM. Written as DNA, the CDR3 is TGTGCCAGCAGTCACCCGGGACAGGGGTCTACGTCTTACGAGCAGTACTTC. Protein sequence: CASSHPGQGSTSYEQYF.

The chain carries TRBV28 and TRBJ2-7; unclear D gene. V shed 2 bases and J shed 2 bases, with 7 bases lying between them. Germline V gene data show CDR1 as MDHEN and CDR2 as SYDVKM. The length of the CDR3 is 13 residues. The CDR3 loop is CASSLTDTYEQYF. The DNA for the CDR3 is TGTGCCAGCAGTTTAACGGATACCTACGAGCAGTACTTC.

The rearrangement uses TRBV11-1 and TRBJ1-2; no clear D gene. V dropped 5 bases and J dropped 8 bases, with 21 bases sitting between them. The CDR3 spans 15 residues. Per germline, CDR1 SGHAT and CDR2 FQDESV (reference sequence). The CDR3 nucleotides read TGTGCCAGCAGCGCTCTTAGGTCGGAGGTCTGGGGCTACACCTTC. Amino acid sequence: CASSALRSEVWGYTF.

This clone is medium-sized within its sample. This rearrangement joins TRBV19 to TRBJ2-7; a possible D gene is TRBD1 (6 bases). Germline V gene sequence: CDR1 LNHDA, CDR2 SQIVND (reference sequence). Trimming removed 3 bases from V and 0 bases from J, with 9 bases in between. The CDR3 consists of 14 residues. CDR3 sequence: CASSIEGDSYEQYF. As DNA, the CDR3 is TGTGCCAGTAGTATCGAGGGGGACTCCTACGAGCAGTACTTC.

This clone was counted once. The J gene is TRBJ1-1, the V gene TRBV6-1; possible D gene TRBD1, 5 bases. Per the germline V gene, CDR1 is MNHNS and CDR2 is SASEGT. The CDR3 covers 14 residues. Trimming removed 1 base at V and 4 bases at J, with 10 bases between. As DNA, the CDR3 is TGTGCCAGCAGTGAAGTGGGGGGTTTCACTGAAGCTTTCTTT. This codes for CASSEVGGFTEAFF.

The CDR3 coding sequence is TGTGCCAGCAGCCTGACAGTTTTAGTGGAGCAGTACTTC. This encodes CASSLTVLVEQYF. The V call is TRBV7-9, the J call TRBJ2-7; maybe TRBD1 (5 bases). V was cut by 5 bases and J by 7 bases, with 15 bases left in between. Germline V gene lookup returns CDR1 SEHNR and CDR2 FQNEAQ (reference sequence). The CDR3 length is 13 residues.

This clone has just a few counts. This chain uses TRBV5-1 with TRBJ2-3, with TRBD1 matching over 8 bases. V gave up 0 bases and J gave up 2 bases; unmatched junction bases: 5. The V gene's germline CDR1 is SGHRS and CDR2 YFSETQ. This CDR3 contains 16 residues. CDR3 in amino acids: CASSLAGGPYTDTQYF. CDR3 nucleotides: TGCGCCAGCAGCTTGGCAGGGGGCCCTTACACAGATACGCAGTATTTT.

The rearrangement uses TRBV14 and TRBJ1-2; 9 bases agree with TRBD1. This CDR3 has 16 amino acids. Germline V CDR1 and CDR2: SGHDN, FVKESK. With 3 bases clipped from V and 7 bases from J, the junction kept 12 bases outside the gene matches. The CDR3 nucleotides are TGTGCCAGCAGCCACGCAGACCGGGACAGGGAAAGTGGCTACACCTTC. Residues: CASSHADRDRESGYTF.

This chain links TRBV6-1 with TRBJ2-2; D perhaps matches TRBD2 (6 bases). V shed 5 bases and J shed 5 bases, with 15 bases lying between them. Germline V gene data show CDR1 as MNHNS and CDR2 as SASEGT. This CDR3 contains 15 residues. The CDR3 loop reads CASSLADHLTGELFF. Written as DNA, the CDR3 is TGTGCCAGCAGTTTAGCGGACCACTTAACCGGGGAGCTGTTTTTT.

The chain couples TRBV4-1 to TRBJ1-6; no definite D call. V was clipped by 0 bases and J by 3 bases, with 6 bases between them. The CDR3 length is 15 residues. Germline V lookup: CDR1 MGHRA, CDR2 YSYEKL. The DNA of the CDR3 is TGCGCCAGCAGCCAAGAGTGGGACTATAATTCACCCCTCCACTTT. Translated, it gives CASSQEWDYNSPLHF.

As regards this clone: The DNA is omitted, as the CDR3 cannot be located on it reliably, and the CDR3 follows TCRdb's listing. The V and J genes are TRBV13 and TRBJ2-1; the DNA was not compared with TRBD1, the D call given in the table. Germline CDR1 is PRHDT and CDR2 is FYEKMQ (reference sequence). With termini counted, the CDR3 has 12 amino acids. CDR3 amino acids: CASSLVGTGTFF.

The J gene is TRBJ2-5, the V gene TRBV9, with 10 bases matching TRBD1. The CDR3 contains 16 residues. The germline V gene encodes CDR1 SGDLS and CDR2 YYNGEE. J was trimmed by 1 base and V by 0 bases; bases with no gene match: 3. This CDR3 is CASSVVGDRGQETQYF. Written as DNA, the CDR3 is TGTGCCAGCAGCGTAGTGGGGGACAGGGGCCAAGAGACCCAGTACTTC.

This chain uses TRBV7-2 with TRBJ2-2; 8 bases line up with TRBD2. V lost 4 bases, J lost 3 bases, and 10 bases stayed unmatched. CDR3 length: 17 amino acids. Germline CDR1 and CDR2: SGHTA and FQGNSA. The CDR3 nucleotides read TGTGCCAGCAGCTCTAGGAGCGGGGGACCCTACACCGGGGAGCTGTTTTTT. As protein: CASSSRSGGPYTGELFF.

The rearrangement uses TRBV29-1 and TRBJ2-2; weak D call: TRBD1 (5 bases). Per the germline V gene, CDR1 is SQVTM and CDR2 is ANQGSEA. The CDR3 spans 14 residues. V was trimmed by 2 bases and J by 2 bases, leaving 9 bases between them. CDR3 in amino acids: CSVETGHNTGELFF. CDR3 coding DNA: TGCAGCGTTGAAACTGGACACAACACCGGGGAGCTGTTTTTT.

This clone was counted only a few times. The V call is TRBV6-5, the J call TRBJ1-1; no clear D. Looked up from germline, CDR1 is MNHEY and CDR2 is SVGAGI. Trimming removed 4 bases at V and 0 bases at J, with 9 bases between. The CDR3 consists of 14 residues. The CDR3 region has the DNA TGTGCCAGCAGTTTATCAAGGTTGAACACTGAAGCTTTCTTT. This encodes CASSLSRLNTEAFF.

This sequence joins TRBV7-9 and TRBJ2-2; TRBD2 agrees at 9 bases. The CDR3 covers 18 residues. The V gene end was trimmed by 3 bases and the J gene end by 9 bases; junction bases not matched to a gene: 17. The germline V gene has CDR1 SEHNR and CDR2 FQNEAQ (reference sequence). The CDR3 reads CASSLSLAFAGGPWELFF. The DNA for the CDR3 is TGTGCCAGCAGCTTGTCATTGGCTTTCGCGGGGGGGCCCTGGGAGCTGTTTTTT.

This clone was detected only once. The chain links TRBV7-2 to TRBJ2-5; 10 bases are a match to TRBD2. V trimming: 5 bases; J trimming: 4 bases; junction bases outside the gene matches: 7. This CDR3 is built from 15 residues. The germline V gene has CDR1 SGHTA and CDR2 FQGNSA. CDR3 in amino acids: CASSASGGAGETQYF. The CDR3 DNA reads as TGTGCCAGCAGCGCGAGCGGGGGGGCCGGAGAGACCCAGTACTTC.

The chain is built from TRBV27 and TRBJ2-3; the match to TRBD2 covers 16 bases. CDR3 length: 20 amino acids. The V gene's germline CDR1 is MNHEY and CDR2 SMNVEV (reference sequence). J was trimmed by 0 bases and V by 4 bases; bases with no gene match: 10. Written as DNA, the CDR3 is TGTGCCAGCAGTTCCCTGCCGGGACTAGCGGGGGGGACTAGCACAGATACGCAGTATTTT. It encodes CASSSLPGLAGGTSTDTQYF.